This is a list of T cell receptor beta chains from one sample in a study of CD8 T cells in Susac syndrome. TCRdb redid the calling of the immunoSEQ multiplex PCR reads with MiXCR, one entry per CDR3 protein. Altogether about 130,000 distinct CDR3 sequences are present, about 95% being singletons, with the ten largest covering around 0.12%. Sequenced sample: CD4+ T cells from PBMCs. The receptors were sampled from a human donor in good health. Both conserved end residues are part of each CDR3. The order of the fields is V gene, clone size, CDR3 protein. Clone size, where shown, is once, few, many, or a class for clones that have expanded.

TRBV29-1,NA,CSAGGGPNEKLFF
TRBV2,NA,CASTARGWGNEQFF
TRBV27,NA,CASSLTSGAFYEQYF
TRBV25-1,NA,CASSDPGQDWGYTF
TRBV18,NA,CASSPGLYSYEQYF
TRBV7-9,NA,CASNIQGAANYGYTF
TRBV29-1,NA,CSVSGGAILETQYF
TRBV20-1,NA,CSAMSGGGRNQPQHF
TRBV12-3/TRBV12-4,NA,CASTPPPNGRSAFF
TRBV18,NA,CASSSSTTDTDTQYF
TRBV6-4,NA,CASSDSRADTQYF
TRBV27,NA,CASSSDRGFSREAFF
TRBV2,NA,CASGGRIRTDTQYF
TRBV5-1,NA,CASSRDRENEQFF
TRBV6-1,NA,CASTPTSTGLGGETQYF
TRBV7-2,NA,CASRVQGTEAFF
TRBV18,NA,CASSLNRVDEKLFF
TRBV7-2,NA,CASSPPDLGTYEQYF
TRBV12-3/TRBV12-4,NA,CASSLTSGIDGTQYF
TRBV29-1,NA,CSVGDRSEKLFF
TRBV2,NA,CASSVGLGTAEKLFF
TRBV7-6,NA,CASSWSGAIQETQYF
TRBV7-6,NA,CASSLVSPSGYEQYF
TRBV20-1,NA,CSARVSPTEAFF
TRBV7-9,NA,CASSSKDRGETQYF
TRBV5-1,NA,CASRTGGSPTGELFF
TRBV6-2/TRBV6-3,NA,CASSRDLSGANVLTF
TRBV2,NA,CASSDRRESEAFF
TRBV2,NA,CASGTPGQSSGANVLTF
TRBV7-2,NA,CASSLARTGPTGELFF
TRBV24-1,once,CATSDPGRNEQFF
TRBV27,NA,CASNIEGFPQETQYF
TRBV28,NA,CASSLSSMGTGELFF